This T cell receptor beta chain was sequenced for a study of regulatory T cells in long-lasting Graves disease. Across the whole study: The criterion for persistent Graves' disease was over 5 years of antithyroid drugs with positive TSH receptor antibodies.

This sample's time point: persistent/refractory GD, antithyroid drugs over 5 years with positive TRAb. After RNA was extracted from PBMCs, the TCR library was made from it. EDTA tubes received around 9.9 milliliters of collected peripheral blood. Notes on this clonotype: Its antigen is undetermined.

Broader study findings: Patients with persistent disease showed a bias toward TRBV28, TRBJ1-2 and TRBJ2-5.

Building the TCR beta libraries relied on iRepertoire HTBI primers, and CDR3 regions underwent Arm-PCR. TCRdb re-derived calls from the multiplex PCR reads in MiXCR, one entry per CDR3 protein. The top ten clones hold around 30% of a sample with a few hundred thousand distinct CDR3 sequences, roughly 25% of them seen once. Looked up from germline, CDR1 is DFQATT and CDR2 is SNEGSKA (reference sequence). Trimming took off 2 bases at V and 3 bases at J, with 11 bases between the two ends. The CDR3 runs to 13 residues. The chain is built from TRBV20-1 and TRBJ2-7; perhaps TRBD2 as D (6 bases). This specimen consisted of peripheral blood mononuclear cells (PBMCs), obtained when the disease was refractory, from a patient treated with antithyroid drugs. The TCR was taken from a woman between 40 and 50 years old with Graves disease. The CDR3 coding sequence is TGCAGTGCTAGATTGGGGGGTAGCTACGAGCAGTACTTC. Residues: CSARLGGSYEQYF.